The 18 T cell receptor beta chains reported below all come from one sample, sequenced in a study of T cell repertoires in cytomegalovirus infection (dated by TCRdb to between 2018 and 2021). Per the publication, the treatment or condition label means: in vitro stimulation with specific CMV peptide epitopes to enrich CMV-specific T cells. What these receptors recognize is not known. Sequencing used an Illumina HiSeq 1500. In TCRdb, the public reads were trimmed at Q25 with fastp and aligned with MiXCR, with productive beta chains retained. CDR3 protein duplicates are merged, each entry listing the most common genes and DNA. The sample table contains roughly 180,000 distinct CDR3 sequences; only one count was recorded for about a fifth of them. The ten largest clones represent roughly 25% of the sample. The input for sequencing was CD8+ T cells from cultured PBMCs, taken from culture after CMV antigen stimulation. Receptors were obtained from a human donor in good health (CMV status not recorded). Some clones in this sample may be carry-over from other donors' samples.

This chain links TRBV11-2 with TRBJ2-7, with TRBD1 as a possible D gene (5 bases). The CDR3 sequence is 12 residues long. V shed 8 bases and J shed 2 bases, with 10 bases lying between them. Germline CDR1 reads SGHAT; CDR2 reads FQNNGV. CDR3 nucleotides: TGTGCCAGCGGGGCAGCCCCCTACGAGCAGTACTTC. Translation: CASGAAPYEQYF.

The V and J genes are TRBV6-5 and TRBJ1-4; no definite D call. CDR3 length: 13 amino acids. Germline values: CDR1 MNHEY, CDR2 SVGAGI. The V end lost 3 bases, the J end lost 8 bases, and 10 bases lay between the germline ends. CDR3 amino acids: CASSYSDAEKLFF. CDR3 nucleotide sequence: TGTGCCAGCAGTTATTCGGACGCGGAAAAACTGTTTTTT.

This clonotype has a handful of counts. The chain uses TRBV15 and TRBJ2-1, with 7 bases that match TRBD2. Germline values: CDR1 LNHNV, CDR2 YYDKDF (reference sequence). With V trimmed by 1 base and J by 3 bases, 9 bases remained unmatched. CDR3 size: 17 residues. This CDR3 reads CATSRGTSEGVYNEQFF. As DNA, the CDR3 is TGTGCCACCAGCAGAGGAACTAGCGAGGGAGTCTACAATGAGCAGTTCTTC.

This clonotype showed up just a few times. V is TRBV7-9 and J is TRBJ1-5; D unclear. V was cut by 4 bases and J by 0 bases, with 10 bases left in between. The CDR3 has 15 amino acids. CDR1 SEHNR and CDR2 FQNEAQ come from the germline V gene (reference sequence). The CDR3 reads CASSSTDYSNQPQHF. The CDR3 DNA is TGTGCCAGCAGCTCAACAGATTATAGCAATCAGCCCCAGCATTTT.

This clonotype has only a few counts. This chain joins TRBV7-9 and TRBJ2-4; D might be TRBD1 (5 bases). There are 14 residues in the CDR3. Looked up from germline, CDR1 is SEHNR and CDR2 is FQNEAQ (reference sequence). Trimming stripped 1 base from V and 5 bases from J, with 9 bases between. As DNA, the CDR3 is TGTGCCAGCAGCTTAGTGCCAGGGCAAAACATTCAGTACTTC. Its translation is CASSLVPGQNIQYF.

In its sample, this clonotype was seen a few times. The V gene is TRBV12-3 or TRBV12-4, the J gene TRBJ2-7; D is undetermined. V was shortened by 2 bases and J by 2 bases, with 4 bases between the two germline ends. The CDR3 contains 12 residues. In DNA form, the CDR3 reads TGTGCCAGCAGTTTATCCCCCTACGAGCAGTACTTC. It translates to CASSLSPYEQYF.

The chain has TRBV6-5 and TRBJ1-1; D might be TRBD1 (6 bases). Germline V lookup: CDR1 MNHEY, CDR2 SVGAGI. The CDR3 has 18 amino acids. V shed 0 bases and J shed 2 bases, with 19 bases lying between them. The CDR3: CASSYSDRRGPPNTEAFF. The CDR3 nucleotides read TGTGCCAGCAGTTACTCGGATAGACGGGGGCCACCTAACACTGAAGCTTTCTTT.

V gene TRBV29-1 combines with J gene TRBJ2-3; D call uncertain. Germline CDR1 SQVTM, CDR2 ANQGSEA. V gave up 6 bases and J gave up 2 bases, with 12 bases separating them. The CDR3 loop spans 13 amino acids. Written as DNA, the CDR3 is TGCAGCGTGGACCCGGATACCACAGATACGCAGTATTTT. This sequence encodes CSVDPDTTDTQYF.

In this sample, this clonotype turned up a few times. V gene TRBV7-9 combines with J gene TRBJ1-1, with 8 bases aligning to TRBD1. The CDR3 runs to 15 residues. Germline CDR1 is SEHNR and CDR2 is FQNEAQ (reference sequence). The junction had 10 bases not matched to a gene; V was cut back by 3 bases and J by 7 bases. The CDR3 DNA reads as TGTGCCAGCAGCTTCCCGCAGGGGGCGCGTAGTGAAGCTTTCTTT. Residues: CASSFPQGARSEAFF.

The chain carries TRBV7-2 and TRBJ2-3; 12 nucleotides agree with TRBD2. The junction had 7 bases not matched to a gene; V was cut back by 2 bases and J by 1 base. Germline V CDR1 and CDR2: SGHTA, FQGNSA. The CDR3 has 18 amino acids. As DNA, the CDR3 is TGTGCCAGCAGCTTAAAACCTAGCGGGGGGGCTGGCACAGATACGCAGTATTTT. As protein: CASSLKPSGGAGTDTQYF.

The chain joins TRBV12-3 or TRBV12-4 to TRBJ2-7, with D possibly called TRBD1 or TRBD2 (5 bases each). This CDR3 spans 17 amino acids. The germline V and J ends were trimmed by 5 bases and 0 bases, with 20 bases remaining between them. CDR3 protein: CASSLLGTEFYSYEQYF. The CDR3 nucleotides are TGTGCCAGCAGTCTCCTCGGGACGGAATTCTACTCCTACGAGCAGTACTTC.

The chain uses TRBV11-2 and TRBJ1-1; D is unclear. Germline CDR1 is SGHAT and CDR2 is FQNNGV. The CDR3 spans 11 residues. Trimming left V 4 bases short and J 6 bases short, with 6 bases between. CDR3 sequence: CASSSGPEAFF. The CDR3 coding sequence is TGTGCCAGCAGCTCCGGGCCTGAAGCTTTCTTT. The full variable domain, its missing parts supplied by reference TRBV11-2 and TRBJ1-1, is EAGVAQSPRYKIIEKRQSVAFWCNPISGHATLYWYQQILGQGPKLLIQFQNNGVVDDSQLPKDRFSAERLKGVDSTLKIQPAKLEDSAVYLCASSSGPEAFFGQGTRLTVV.

This clonotype occurred a few times. The V gene is TRBV7-2, the J gene TRBJ2-3; D possibly corresponds to TRBD2 (7 bases). Trimming took off 10 bases at V and 6 bases at J, with 20 bases between the two ends. This CDR3 spans 14 amino acids. Germline CDR1 and CDR2: SGHTA and FQGNSA. CDR3 loop: CAIGGKGVFDTQYF. CDR3 DNA: TGTGCCATCGGGGGGAAGGGGGTTTTCGATACGCAGTATTTT.

The rearrangement joins TRBV27 to TRBJ2-1, with D perhaps being TRBD1 or TRBD2 (5 bases each). Looked up from germline, CDR1 is MNHEY and CDR2 is SMNVEV (reference sequence). The ends were cut back, 8 bases at V and 9 bases at J, with 11 bases in the middle. The CDR3 length is 11 residues. CDR3 region: CASVKGSEQFF. The CDR3 coding sequence is TGTGCCAGCGTGAAGGGGAGTGAGCAGTTCTTC.

The rearrangement joins TRBV6-5 to TRBJ1-2; TRBD1 is a possible D gene (6 bases). The CDR3 covers 13 residues. Germline CDR1 MNHEY, CDR2 SVGAGI. V shed 5 bases and J shed 8 bases, with 15 bases lying between them. The CDR3: CASSIGGFSGYTF. The CDR3 DNA follows: TGTGCCAGCAGTATAGGGGGGTTTTCAGGCTACACCTTC.

The rearrangement links TRBV7-8 to TRBJ2-1, with TRBD2 matching over 9 bases. This CDR3 has 17 residues. Germline assignment: CDR1 SGHVS and CDR2 FQNEAQ. The V and J ends lost 5 bases and 0 bases, in that order; junction bases with no gene match: 8. CDR3 in DNA: TGTGCCAGCAGCCCCCCGGTAGCGGGGGTCTCCTACAATGAGCAGTTCTTC. It translates to CASSPPVAGVSYNEQFF.

The J gene is TRBJ2-7, the V gene TRBV7-9, with D possibly TRBD1 on 6 matching bases. V was shortened by 4 bases and J by 5 bases, with 21 bases between the two germline ends. Germline assignment: CDR1 SEHNR and CDR2 FQNEAQ (reference sequence). The CDR3 contains 16 residues. CDR3 DNA sequence: TGTGCCAGCAGCTCCGCTCCACAGGGCGTTGAAAACGAGCAGTACTTC. Translated, it gives CASSSAPQGVENEQYF.

Note on this clonotype: Given a much more abundant clone one base away, this may be a read error. The chain uses TRBV10-3 and TRBJ2-7; D not certain. CDR1 and CDR2 (germline): ENHRY, SYGVKD. Trimming removed 8 bases at V and 3 bases at J, with 8 bases between. This CDR3 has 11 residues. CDR3 coding DNA: TGTGCCATCCGTTCGAGCTACGAGCAGTACTTC. Translated, it gives CAIRSSYEQYF.